The rows below give T cell receptor beta chains drawn from one sample of a study of identical twins. TCRdb re-called the 5' RACE reads with MiXCR, one entry per CDR3 protein. Among just under 650,000 distinct CDR3 sequences listed, just over 7% were seen once. The same sample was also studied in work on yellow fever vaccine responses in identical twins.

Material for sequencing was PBMCs. Receptor source: a young woman in good health. Both conserved end residues are part of each CDR3. D genes are given only for firm matches. Rows may omit the clone size; those that give it use once, few, many or a size class.

clone size	CDR3 length	J gene	V gene	D gene	CDR3 DNA	CDR3 protein
few	17	TRBJ1-1	TRBV2	TRBD1	TGTGCCAGCAGTGAAAGGTCCCCGGGACAGACGATTACTGAAGCTTTCTTT	CASSERSPGQTITEAFF
.	15	TRBJ2-7	TRBV18	.	TGTGCCAGCTCACCAAGTGGGCAGACCTTCTACGAGCAGTACTTC	CASSPSGQTFYEQYF
few	17	TRBJ2-1	TRBV5-1	TRBD2	TGCGCCAGCAGCGACGGATCAACTAGCGGGCCTGCCAATGAGCAGTTCTTC	CASSDGSTSGPANEQFF
few	14	TRBJ2-2	TRBV12-3/TRBV12-4	.	TGTGCCAGCAGTTTTGGCGGTGGGAGCGGGGAGCTGTTTTTT	CASSFGGGSGELFF
many	14	TRBJ2-1	TRBV4-1	TRBD1	TGCGCCAGCAGCCAAGAGGCAGGGGGCAATGAGCAGTTCTTC	CASSQEAGGNEQFF
many	18	TRBJ2-3	TRBV20-1	.	TGCAGTGCTAGAGGGCGATTACAAACGGGGTTATACACAGATACGCAGTATTTT	CSARGRLQTGLYTDTQYF
few	17	TRBJ2-5	TRBV5-6	TRBD2	TGTGCCAGCAGCCACACCTCTAGCGGGGGGGCGGAAGAGACCCAGTACTTC	CASSHTSSGGAEETQYF
.	15	TRBJ2-2	TRBV7-3	.	TGTGCCAGCAGCTTACGAGGACGGGACACCGGGGAGCTGTTTTTT	CASSLRGRDTGELFF
.	17	TRBJ2-4	TRBV3-1	.	TGTGCCAGCAGCCAAGATGGGTCCCGCACGCTAAGAAACATTCAGTACTTC	CASSQDGSRTLRNIQYF
few	19	TRBJ2-2	TRBV5-6	TRBD2	TGTGCCAGCAGCGGATCCGGGACTAGGGCCCCTTCGAACACCGGGGAGCTGTTTTTT	CASSGSGTRAPSNTGELFF
many	12	TRBJ2-2	TRBV6-6	.	TGTGCCAGCAGTTACTCTCCAGGGGAGCTGTTTTTT	CASSYSPGELFF
many	13	TRBJ1-1	TRBV12-3/TRBV12-4	.	TGTGCCAGCAGTTTTAAAATGAACACTGAAGCTTTCTTT	CASSFKMNTEAFF
few	15	TRBJ1-3	TRBV5-1	TRBD1	TGCGCCAGCAGCTTGGACAGGGGGACTGGAAACACCATATATTTT	CASSLDRGTGNTIYF
few	15	TRBJ2-1	TRBV7-9	TRBD1	TGTGCCAGCAGCCCGGGACAGGGTGGTAACAATGAGCAGTTCTTC	CASSPGQGGNNEQFF
few	15	TRBJ2-1	TRBV5-5	TRBD2	TGTGCCAGCGGCTGGAGCGGGGGGAATTACAATGAGCAGTTCTTC	CASGWSGGNYNEQFF
.	18	TRBJ2-6	TRBV5-1	TRBD1	TGCGCCAGCAAGTTCGGACAGGGGGTACTCTCTGGGGCCAACGTCCTGACTTTC	CASKFGQGVLSGANVLTF
many	15	TRBJ1-5	TRBV4-1	.	TGCGCCAGCAGCCGTGGACCCGATAGCAATCAGCCCCAGCATTTT	CASSRGPDSNQPQHF
many	9	TRBJ1-5	TRBV5-1	.	TGCGCCAACAATCAGCCCCAGCATTTT	CANNQPQHF
few	15	TRBJ2-3	TRBV10-2	.	TGCGCCAGCAAATCCTGGGGCCGCGGGGCAGATACGCAGTATTTT	CASKSWGRGADTQYF
many	13	TRBJ1-2	TRBV29-1	.	TGCAGCGTTGAAGATCTTTCCGGCCATGGCTACACCTTC	CSVEDLSGHGYTF
.	17	TRBJ2-3	TRBV14	.	TGTGCCAGCAGCCCGATCGGGGGCGGGAGAATGCTAGATACGCAGTATTTT	CASSPIGGGRMLDTQYF
few	14	TRBJ2-7	TRBV5-1	TRBD2	TGCGCCAGCAGCGAGGGACTAGCGGGAGCCGAGCAGTACTTC	CASSEGLAGAEQYF
.	15	TRBJ2-3	TRBV6-1	TRBD2	TGTGCCAGCAGTATGACTAGCGGCAGCACAGATACGCAGTATTTT	CASSMTSGSTDTQYF
.	16	TRBJ2-4	TRBV5-1	.	TGCGCCAGCAGCTTGGATGGGGGCATTGCCAAAAACATTCAGTACTTC	CASSLDGGIAKNIQYF